This entry lists 2 T cell receptor beta chains sequenced from one sample in a study of cytomegalovirus exposure and HLA in healthy donors. With 60 Vbeta and 13 Jbeta primers, the PCR was carried out. This table comes from immunoSEQ multiplex PCR, and its TCRdb copy is limited to in-frame clones, with some not included. This table holds around 110,000 clones. The sample comprised PBMCs. Source of these receptors: a man aged 35-49 years in good health and CMV-seropositive.

The V and J genes are TRBV5-1 and TRBJ2-7, with TRBD1 identical over 8 bases. CDR3 length: 13 residues. The J segment lost 2 bases and the V segment lost 5 bases, leaving 3 bases of the junction unmatched. Germline V CDR1 and CDR2: SGHRS, YFSETQ. CDR3 in amino acids: CASSGTGAYEQYF. The CDR3 nucleotides read TGCGCCAGCAGTGGGACAGGAGCCTACGAGCAGTACTTC.

The chain has TRBV7-9 and TRBJ1-6; TRBD1 might be the D (5 bases). The germline V gene encodes CDR1 SEHNR and CDR2 FQNEAQ (reference sequence). Trimming took 3 bases from V and 9 from J, leaving 9 bases between them. This CDR3 is 13 amino acids long. CDR3 in DNA: TGTGCCAGCAGCTTGGGGGGTTTTTCACCCCTCCACTTT. Protein: CASSLGGFSPLHF.